The 9 T cell receptor beta chains below all came from one sample that was sequenced in a study of blood T cells in healthy people across ages. Next came a second PCR, run for about 7 to 12 cycles, which used a sample-barcoded 5' primer along with a J-beta primer mix. TCRdb re-analysed the 5' RACE reads in MiXCR, keeping a single row per CDR3 protein. The sample yields more than 1,400,000 distinct CDR3 sequences, roughly 40% seen once. Input material: blood. Receptors were obtained from a young woman in good health.

This CDR3 is CASRTMNEQFF. CDR3 DNA: TGTGCCAGCAGGACGATGAATGAGCAGTTCTTC. The chain recombines TRBV12-3 or TRBV12-4 with TRBJ2-1, with D hard to call. The ends were cut back, 6 bases at V and 7 bases at J, with 7 bases in the middle. The length of the CDR3 is 11 residues.

This clonotype turned up a few times. V is TRBV6-6 and J is TRBJ2-3; tentatively, D is TRBD1 or TRBD2 (5 bases each). Trimming pared 4 bases from V and 2 bases from J, leaving 13 bases between. Germline V gene lookup returns CDR1 MNHNY and CDR2 SVGAGI (reference sequence). This CDR3 comprises 15 residues. In DNA, the CDR3 is TGTGCCAGCAGTTCCTCCGGGACGGCCACAGATACGCAGTATTTT. Its protein product is CASSSSGTATDTQYF.

CDR3 in amino acids: CASSYSPIENSYNEQFF. CDR3 nucleotide sequence: TGTGCCAGCAGTTACTCGCCGATTGAAAACTCCTACAATGAGCAGTTCTTC. J is TRBJ2-1 and V is TRBV6-6; D gene unclear. CDR3 size: 17 residues. V lost 0 bases to trimming and J lost 0 bases, with 12 bases between them. The germline gives CDR1 MNHNY, CDR2 SVGAGI (reference sequence).

The chain is built from TRBV29-1 and TRBJ1-5; D gene uncertain. The CDR3 totals 15 residues. Trimming removed 4 bases from V and 4 bases from J, with 17 bases in between. Germline V gene data show CDR1 as SQVTM and CDR2 as ANQGSEA. CDR3: CSVAAGARPNQPQHF. The CDR3 DNA reads as TGCAGCGTTGCGGCAGGAGCACGCCCTAATCAGCCCCAGCATTTT.

CDR3 in amino acids: CAISGQLNTEAFF. CDR3 coding DNA: TGTGCCATCAGCGGACAGTTGAACACTGAAGCTTTCTTT. The chain joins TRBV10-3 to TRBJ1-1, with D possibly TRBD1 on 6 matching bases. The V end lost 6 bases, the J end lost 0 bases, and 8 bases lay between the germline ends. Germline V gene sequence: CDR1 ENHRY, CDR2 SYGVKD. The CDR3 is 13 residues long.

In this sample, this clonotype turned up a few times. This chain uses TRBV7-2 with TRBJ1-1, with D possibly being TRBD1 (5 bases). V lost 3 bases and J lost 7, with 12 bases in between. The germline CDR1 and CDR2 sequences are SGHTA and FQGNSA. There are 13 residues in the CDR3. DNA for the CDR3: TGTGCCAGCAGCTTCACACCGGGGCTTGAAGCTTTCTTT. It encodes CASSFTPGLEAFF.

The chain employs TRBV20-1 and TRBJ2-7; TRBD2 aligns across 9 bases. The CDR3 has 15 amino acids. V was clipped by 6 bases and J by 2 bases; unmatched bases: 11. The germline V gene has CDR1 DFQATT and CDR2 SNEGSKA (reference sequence). CDR3 sequence (DNA): TGCAGTGCCGATCCCTTGGGACTAGCACCCTACGAGCAGTACTTC. Translation gives CSADPLGLAPYEQYF.

This clonotype has just a few counts. The V gene is TRBV5-1, the J gene TRBJ2-7; a possible D gene is TRBD2 (6 bases). V was shortened by 6 bases and J by 2 bases, with 15 bases between the two germline ends. Germline V gives CDR1 SGHRS, CDR2 YFSETQ. This CDR3 is built from 14 residues. This CDR3 is CASTTAGGTYEQYF. The CDR3 nucleotides are TGCGCCAGCACCACGGCTGGAGGGACCTACGAGCAGTACTTC. The full variable domain, completed using reference TRBV5-1 and TRBJ2-7, is KAGVTQTPRYLIKTRGQQVTLSCSPISGHRSVSWYQQTPGQGLQFLFEYFSETQRNKGNFPGRFSGRQFSNSRSEMNVSTLELGDSALYLCASTTAGGTYEQYFGPGTRLTVT.

The rearrangement links TRBV5-1 to TRBJ1-1; a possible D gene is TRBD1 (5 bases). With 1 base removed from V and 1 base from J, the gap between germline ends came to 11 bases. The CDR3 has 15 amino acids. Germline V CDR1 and CDR2: SGHRS, YFSETQ. The CDR3 protein is CASSLYGAANTEAFF. The CDR3 DNA reads TGCGCCAGCAGCTTGTATGGGGCGGCGAACACTGAAGCTTTCTTT.